Following are 30 T cell receptor beta chains from one sample sequenced in a study of blood T cell repertoires in COVID-19 (dated by TCRdb to about 2020). Library prep was done by the immunoSEQ multiplex PCR assay. The table comes from immuneACCESS by way of TCRdb, which keeps in-frame sequences with V and J called. Part of the clones is missing from these tables; in studies checked, under half for an unresolved V gene and the rest for unknown reasons. The sample table holds 330,000 or so clones, of which approximately 90% were seen once. The ten top clones hold just over 9.5% of the sample. The sequencing input was peripheral blood. These receptors were collected from a man aged 30-40 years with COVID-19, enrolled during active disease.

The chain carries TRBV6-2 or TRBV6-3 and TRBJ1-1; tentative D call: TRBD1 (5 bases). CDR1 MNHEY and CDR2 SVGEGT come from the germline V gene. CDR3 length equals 18 residues. With 3 bases removed from V and 0 bases from J, the gap between germline ends came to 20 bases. The CDR3 is CASSYLNWGGAVNTEAFF. Written as DNA, the CDR3 is TGTGCCAGCAGTTATCTGAATTGGGGCGGGGCCGTGAACACTGAAGCTTTCTTT.

The rearrangement links TRBV4-2 to TRBJ2-7; TRBD1 aligns across 9 bases. V was clipped by 0 bases and J by 3 bases; unmatched bases: 3. The germline V gene has CDR1 LGHNA and CDR2 YNFKEQ. There are 15 residues in the CDR3. The CDR3 nucleotides read TGTGCCAGCAGCCAAGACAGACAGGGGGTCTACGAGCAGTACTTC. This codes for CASSQDRQGVYEQYF.

This chain uses TRBV19 with TRBJ1-4; no firm D call. From germline, CDR1 is LNHDA and CDR2 SQIVND (reference sequence). The CDR3 extends over 13 amino acids. Trimming left V 9 bases short and J 4 bases short, with 12 bases between. The DNA of the CDR3 is TGTGCCAGCGGGAGGAAGATTAATGAAAAACTGTTTTTT. Its protein is CASGRKINEKLFF. Looking up the rest from reference TRBV19 and TRBJ1-4 gives the full variable domain: DGGITQSPKYLFRKEGQNVTLSCEQNLNHDAMYWYRQDPGQGLRLIYYSQIVNDFQKGDIAEGYSVSREKKESFPLTVTSAQKNPTAFYLCASGRKINEKLFFGSGTQLSVL.

The rearrangement uses TRBV4-3 and TRBJ2-5; 13 bases line up with TRBD2. CDR3 length equals 18 residues. V was clipped by 5 bases and J by 1 base; unmatched bases: 10. CDR1 is LGHNA and CDR2 is YSLEER in the germline V gene. The CDR3 nucleotides read TGCGCCAGCAGCTACAGACTAGCGGGAGGCCGTTTCCAAGAGACCCAGTACTTC. Its protein product is CASSYRLAGGRFQETQYF.

The chain is built from TRBV19 and TRBJ2-1, with 9 bases matching TRBD2. Unmatched junction bases numbered 18, after V lost 7 bases and J lost 5 bases. Germline assignment: CDR1 LNHDA and CDR2 SQIVND (reference sequence). This CDR3 comprises 18 residues. The CDR3 region is CASKGGNSGSWGHNEQFF. The CDR3 nucleotides read TGTGCCAGTAAAGGAGGGAATAGCGGGAGTTGGGGACACAATGAGCAGTTCTTC. The entire variable domain, with the rest obtained from reference TRBV19 and TRBJ2-1, is as follows: DGGITQSPKYLFRKEGQNVTLSCEQNLNHDAMYWYRQDPGQGLRLIYYSQIVNDFQKGDIAEGYSVSREKKESFPLTVTSAQKNPTAFYLCASKGGNSGSWGHNEQFFGPGTRLTVL.

V is TRBV19 and J is TRBJ2-1, with 12 positions matching TRBD1. The CDR3 contains 16 residues. The germline gives CDR1 LNHDA, CDR2 SQIVND (reference sequence). With 3 bases clipped from V and 8 bases from J, the junction kept 8 bases outside the gene matches. The CDR3 nucleotides are TGTGCCAGTAGTATCACCGGGACAGGGGGCATCGATGAGCAGTTCTTC. Its translation is CASSITGTGGIDEQFF.

In the case of this clone: Other DNA sequences within the sample encode an identical CDR3. This chain uses TRBV7-2 with TRBJ1-2; D not resolved. Germline CDR1 SGHTA, CDR2 FQGNSA. The CDR3 totals 12 residues. V dropped 1 base and J dropped 4 bases, with 4 bases sitting between them. CDR3 sequence reads: CASSLESYGYTF. CDR3 bases: TGTGCCAGCAGCTTAGAGAGCTATGGCTACACCTTC.

The count of this clone is one. The V and J genes are TRBV6-2 or TRBV6-3 and TRBJ1-5; maybe TRBD1 (5 bases). This CDR3 is 16 amino acids long. Looked up from germline, CDR1 is MNHEY and CDR2 is SVGEGT. V dropped 4 bases and J dropped 5 bases, with 18 bases sitting between them. The CDR3 coding sequence is TGTGCCAGCAGTTCCTCGAAGCCCGACAGACATCAGCCCCAGCATTTT. Translating gives CASSSSKPDRHQPQHF.

The CDR3 DNA reads TGTGCCACCAGTGATCGGACAGGGCGCACAGATACGCAGTATTTT. Translating it yields CATSDRTGRTDTQYF. The rearrangement links TRBV24-1 to TRBJ2-3; TRBD1 agrees at 8 bases. The germline gives CDR1 KGHDR, CDR2 SFDVKD. The CDR3 has 15 residues. V trimming: 3 bases; J trimming: 1 base; junction bases outside the gene matches: 2.

The V and J genes are TRBV29-1 and TRBJ2-7, with D possibly matching TRBD1 (6 bases). Germline-derived CDR1 and CDR2 are SQVTM and ANQGSEA. Trimming removed 6 bases from V and 4 bases from J, with 10 bases in between. This CDR3 region has 11 residues. The CDR3 DNA reads TGCAGCGTCTTACAGGGATACGAGCAGTACTTC. Encoded protein: CSVLQGYEQYF.

V and J are TRBV25-1 and TRBJ1-5; no clear D. This CDR3 has 12 residues. V lost 6 bases and J 7 bases, leaving 10 bases between the germline ends. The germline V gene has CDR1 MGHDK and CDR2 SYGVNS. This chain's CDR3 is CASRARSQPQHF. The CDR3 DNA follows: TGTGCCAGCAGGGCCAGGTCCCAGCCCCAGCATTTT.

The CDR3 bases are TGTGCCAGCTCACTCAGAGGGCAGTCTGGAGGGGAGCTGTTTTTT. Encoded protein: CASSLRGQSGGELFF. The genes are TRBV18 and TRBJ2-2; possible D gene TRBD2, 5 bases. The CDR3 is made up of 15 amino acids. CDR1 and CDR2 from the germline V gene are KGHSH and LQKENI. Trimming stripped 4 bases from V and 8 bases from J, with 17 bases between.

The chain uses TRBV6-4 and TRBJ1-2; tentative D call: TRBD1 (5 bases). CDR3 length: 15 residues. The germline V and J ends were trimmed by 6 bases and 3 bases, with 17 bases remaining between them. Germline V gene sequence: CDR1 MRHNA, CDR2 SNTAGT. The CDR3 nucleotides read TGTGCCAGCAGCGTCGGATCTGACAGTTACTATGGCTACACCTTC. It specifies CASSVGSDSYYGYTF.

This chain joins TRBV29-1 and TRBJ2-3, with a weak D call TRBD2 (6 bases). Looked up from germline, CDR1 is SQVTM and CDR2 is ANQGSEA. The CDR3 consists of 12 residues. The V end lost 4 bases, the J end lost 5 bases, and 10 bases lay between the germline ends. CDR3 nucleotide sequence: TGCAGCGTTGGCCAGGGAGGAGATACGCAGTATTTT. Residues: CSVGQGGDTQYF.

The V call is TRBV6-2 or TRBV6-3, the J call TRBJ1-2; D may be TRBD1 (5 bases). CDR3 size: 15 residues. Germline V gene data show CDR1 as MNHEY and CDR2 as SVGEGT. Trimming removed 2 bases at V and 0 bases at J, with 10 bases between. The CDR3 sequence is CASSYAAGTNYGYTF. CDR3 nucleotide sequence: TGTGCCAGCAGTTACGCGGCAGGGACTAACTATGGCTACACCTTC.

This clone was seen a single time. This chain uses TRBV6-5 with TRBJ1-5; 7 nucleotides line up with TRBD1. CDR1 MNHEY and CDR2 SVGAGI come from the germline V gene. J gave up 4 bases and V 6 bases, and 9 bases lay outside the gene matches. This CDR3 is built from 15 residues. CDR3 bases: TGTGCCAGCAGCCGTACTTCGACAGGGAATCAGCCCCAGCATTTT. This translates into CASSRTSTGNQPQHF.

V is TRBV28 and J is TRBJ2-7; tentative D call: TRBD2 (6 bases). The germline CDR1 and CDR2 sequences are MDHEN and SYDVKM. The germline V and J ends were trimmed by 5 bases and 5 bases, with 19 bases remaining between them. This CDR3 region has 15 residues. CDR3 DNA: TGTGCCAGCAGTCCCTCACGGGTTTGGGGGGACGAGCAGTACTTC. This gives the protein CASSPSRVWGDEQYF.

V is TRBV5-6 and J is TRBJ2-7, with 8 nucleotides matching TRBD1. CDR1 and CDR2 from the germline V gene are SGHDT and YYEEEE. This CDR3 has 13 residues. Trimming at V came to 2 bases and at J to 6 bases, leaving 4 bases not matched to a gene. The CDR3 spells CASSFWTGTEQYF. The CDR3 DNA reads as TGTGCCAGCAGCTTCTGGACAGGGACCGAGCAGTACTTC. Looking up the rest from reference TRBV5-6 and TRBJ2-7 gives the full variable domain: DAGVTQSPTHLIKTRGQQVTLRCSPKSGHDTVSWYQQALGQGPQFIFQYYEEEERQRGNFPDRFSGHQFPNYSSELNVNALLLGDSALYLCASSFWTGTEQYFGPGTRLTVT.

CDR3 sequence (DNA): TGTGCCAGCAGTTTAGGGGGGGCGAAGAACACTGAAGCTTTCTTT. Its translation is CASSLGGAKNTEAFF. The chain couples TRBV28 to TRBJ1-1, with TRBD1 as a possible D gene (6 bases). This CDR3 has 15 residues. Trimming pared 2 bases from V and 1 base from J, leaving 11 bases between. Germline lookup yields CDR1 MDHEN and CDR2 SYDVKM.

This clone was seen just once. The V and J genes are TRBV12-3 or TRBV12-4 and TRBJ2-1; TRBD1 matches 7 bases. V gave up 3 bases and J gave up 12 bases; unmatched junction bases: 5. This CDR3 comprises 12 residues. The CDR3 region is CASSLKGARQFF. The CDR3, as DNA: TGTGCCAGCAGTTTGAAGGGGGCCCGGCAGTTCTTC.

The chain employs TRBV14 and TRBJ2-3, with a possible D match to TRBD2 (6 bases). From germline, CDR1 is SGHDN and CDR2 FVKESK. With 3 bases removed from V and 0 bases from J, the gap between germline ends came to 13 bases. The length of the CDR3 is 16 residues. The CDR3: CASSHTSWLSTDTQYF. The CDR3 coding sequence is TGTGCCAGCAGCCACACTAGCTGGCTCAGCACAGATACGCAGTATTTT.

The rearrangement uses TRBV4-2 and TRBJ1-2, with a tentative D call TRBD1 (5 bases). V lost 4 bases to trimming and J lost 2 bases, with 17 bases between them. Germline CDR1 LGHNA, CDR2 YNFKEQ. The CDR3 contains 16 residues. The chain's CDR3 is CASSPLNQGINYGYTF. The CDR3 nucleotides read TGTGCCAGCAGCCCTTTAAATCAGGGAATCAACTATGGCTACACCTTC.

This chain joins TRBV4-3 and TRBJ2-7, with D maybe TRBD1 (6 bases). The V end was cut by 2 bases, the J end by 1 base, with 12 bases between. This CDR3 is 15 amino acids long. Germline V gene data show CDR1 as LGHNA and CDR2 as YSLEER. CDR3 in amino acids: CASSQLPQGSYEQYF. CDR3 coding DNA: TGCGCCAGCAGCCAACTCCCACAGGGTTCCTACGAGCAGTACTTC.

V gene TRBV5-4 combines with J gene TRBJ2-7; a weak D match, TRBD2 (5 bases). Germline V gives CDR1 SGHNT, CDR2 YYREEE (reference sequence). Trimming stripped 5 bases from V and 1 base from J, with 13 bases between. The CDR3 length is 14 residues. The CDR3 loop reads CASSLRTESYEQYF. The CDR3 nucleotides are TGTGCCAGCAGTCTCCGGACTGAGTCCTACGAGCAGTACTTC.

The chain combines TRBV19 with TRBJ1-5; D is unclear. This CDR3 is built from 13 residues. Looked up from germline, CDR1 is LNHDA and CDR2 is SQIVND (reference sequence). V lost 4 bases to trimming and J lost 6 bases, with 10 bases between them. CDR3 DNA sequence: TGTGCCAGTAGTACGGTAACTCCTCAGCCCCAGCATTTT. The encoded protein is CASSTVTPQPQHF.

This chain links TRBV19 with TRBJ2-3; the D gene is possibly TRBD2 (5 bases). Germline V gives CDR1 LNHDA, CDR2 SQIVND (reference sequence). The CDR3 totals 12 residues. V shed 9 bases and J shed 7 bases, with 14 bases lying between them. The CDR3 DNA follows: TGTGCCAGGAGGGAGCCGGGCAATACGCAGTATTTT. It translates to CARREPGNTQYF.

This chain links TRBV10-3 with TRBJ2-1, with D possibly matching TRBD2 (6 bases). Trimming removed 0 bases at V and 2 bases at J, with 17 bases between. Germline CDR1 is ENHRY and CDR2 is SYGVKD. CDR3 length equals 18 residues. This CDR3 is CAISESLLGGAPYNEQFF. CDR3 nucleotide sequence: TGTGCCATCAGTGAGTCTCTGTTGGGCGGGGCACCCTACAATGAGCAGTTCTTC.

The rearrangement links TRBV6-4 to TRBJ2-2, with D tentatively TRBD2 (5 bases). Germline V gives CDR1 MRHNA, CDR2 SNTAGT. The CDR3 loop spans 14 amino acids. V dropped 2 bases and J dropped 3 bases, with 7 bases sitting between them. CDR3 sequence reads: CASSDGSDTGELFF. The CDR3 DNA reads as TGTGCCAGCAGTGACGGGAGCGACACCGGGGAGCTGTTTTTT.

This sequence joins TRBV18 and TRBJ1-4; 7 bases map to TRBD1. Germline trimming cut 6 bases from V and 8 bases from J; bases unmatched to any gene: 6. This CDR3 spans 13 amino acids. Germline V gene sequence: CDR1 KGHSH, CDR2 LQKENI. The CDR3 DNA sequence: TGTGCCAGCTCCCCAGGGGACAGCGAAAAACTGTTTTTT. This codes for CASSPGDSEKLFF.

The chain links TRBV18 to TRBJ1-5; possible D gene TRBD1, 5 bases. Trimming stripped 4 bases from V and 5 bases from J, with 12 bases between. Germline assignment: CDR1 KGHSH and CDR2 LQKENI. This CDR3 has 14 residues. The CDR3 coding sequence is TGTGCCAGCTCACAAGGGGCGGGGGATCAGCCCCAGCATTTT. Protein sequence: CASSQGAGDQPQHF.